The 17 T cell receptor beta chains in this list originate from one sample, sequenced in a study of long-term antiretroviral therapy in people with HIV. The libraries were made with immunoSEQ v3.0 at survey level. Generated by immunoSEQ multiplex PCR, the TCRdb table keeps only in-frame clones and is missing some. The top ten clones hold more than 9% of a sample with fewer than 20,000 clones, around nine tenths of them seen once. The material sequenced was unsorted PBMCs, taken 0.5 years after starting antiretroviral therapy. The receptors stem from a man aged 40-49 years with HIV.

The J gene is TRBJ2-4, the V gene TRBV7-9; D call uncertain. The CDR3 sequence is 16 residues long. Germline lookup yields CDR1 SEHNR and CDR2 FQNEAQ (reference sequence). The V gene lost 5 bases and the J gene lost 0 bases, with 14 bases spanning the gap. The CDR3 DNA reads as TGTGCCAGCAGCACCCATATTGACAAAGCCAAAAACATTCAGTACTTC. Translating gives CASSTHIDKAKNIQYF. Supplemented by reference TRBV7-9 and TRBJ2-4, the full variable domain reads DTGVSQNPRHKITKRGQNVTFRCDPISEHNRLYWYRQTLGQGPEFLTYFQNEAQLEKSRLLSDRFSAERPKGSFSTLEIQRTEQGDSAMYLCASSTHIDKAKNIQYFGAGTRLSVL.

The chain combines TRBV27 with TRBJ1-2; the match to TRBD1 covers 8 bases. Per germline, CDR1 MNHEY and CDR2 SMNVEV (reference sequence). Germline trimming cut 5 bases from V and 5 bases from J; bases unmatched to any gene: 13. This CDR3 is 16 amino acids long. CDR3 DNA sequence: TGTGCCAGCAGTCTTACAGGAGGACAGGGTTTTTATGGCTACACCTTC. Its protein product is CASSLTGGQGFYGYTF.

The chain recombines TRBV7-9 with TRBJ2-7; no clear D. There are 11 residues in the CDR3. V was shortened by 5 bases and J by 6 bases, with 8 bases between the two germline ends. Germline V gives CDR1 SEHNR, CDR2 FQNEAQ (reference sequence). CDR3 sequence: CASSADFEQYF. The CDR3 DNA reads TGTGCCAGCAGCGCCGACTTCGAGCAGTACTTC.

The chain recombines TRBV27 with TRBJ1-4, with TRBD1 matching 7 bases. The V gene's germline CDR1 is MNHEY and CDR2 SMNVEV (reference sequence). The V and J ends lost 1 base and 8 bases, in that order; junction bases with no gene match: 4. This CDR3 comprises 14 residues. In nucleotides, the CDR3 is TGTGCCAGCAGTTTATGGGGGACAGACGAAAAACTGTTTTTT. Protein product: CASSLWGTDEKLFF.

The chain is built from TRBV4-1 and TRBJ1-6; TRBD1 agrees at 8 bases. V was pared by 4 bases and J by 10 bases, with 9 bases of the junction left unmatched. This CDR3 has 15 residues. The germline gives CDR1 MGHRA, CDR2 YSYEKL. Here the CDR3 reads CASSRSGQGLSPLHF. CDR3 in DNA: TGCGCCAGCAGCCGGAGCGGACAGGGCTTGTCACCCCTCCACTTT.

By share of the sample, this clone is medium-sized. The chain combines TRBV4-3 with TRBJ2-2; the match to TRBD2 covers 15 bases. Germline V gene data show CDR1 as LGHNA and CDR2 as YSLEER. The CDR3 length is 15 residues. V lost 5 bases and J lost 9; bases outside the gene matches: 4. CDR3 DNA sequence: TGCGCCAGCAGCACGGGACTAGCGGGAGGCAGGGAGCTGTTTTTT. Encoded protein: CASSTGLAGGRELFF.

The chain couples TRBV5-8 to TRBJ1-1; D remains unclear. Germline V CDR1 and CDR2: SGHTS, YDEGEE. V lost 4 bases, J lost 12 bases, and 7 bases lay in between. The CDR3 is 9 amino acids. The CDR3 coding sequence is TGTGCCAGCAGCACTAGACCTTTCTTT. It codes for CASSTRPFF.

The chain combines TRBV30 with TRBJ1-2; tentative D call: TRBD1 (5 bases). Per germline, CDR1 GTSNPN and CDR2 SVGIG (reference sequence). Between the trimmed V and J ends, which lost 4 bases and 8 bases, there was a span of 17 bases. This CDR3 has 13 amino acids. The CDR3 DNA reads as TGTGCCTGGACCAGGGATGCCGCTTTGGGCTACACCTTC. Translated, it gives CAWTRDAALGYTF.

This clone was found a few times. J is TRBJ2-7 and V is TRBV7-8; TRBD1 is a possible D gene (5 bases). The CDR3 sequence is 13 residues long. From germline, CDR1 is SGHVS and CDR2 FQNEAQ. The V and J ends lost 1 base and 4 bases respectively, with 8 bases between them. As DNA, the CDR3 is TGTGCCAGCAGCTTAGGGACATTATACGAGCAGTACTTC. It yields the protein CASSLGTLYEQYF.

The chain uses TRBV5-1 and TRBJ1-2; D ambiguous. Trimming removed 0 bases from V and 2 bases from J, with 11 bases in between. CDR3 length equals 15 residues. Germline assignment: CDR1 SGHRS and CDR2 YFSETQ. The CDR3 sequence: CASSLGEGMNYGYTF. The CDR3 coding sequence is TGCGCCAGCAGCTTGGGGGAGGGAATGAACTATGGCTACACCTTC.

The V gene is TRBV6-5, the J gene TRBJ2-7, with 9 bases matching TRBD1. The J segment lost 4 bases and the V segment lost 4 bases, leaving 11 bases of the junction unmatched. The CDR3 is 16 residues long. CDR1 is MNHEY, CDR2 SVGAGI, per germline. The CDR3 DNA sequence: TGTGCCAGCAGTTCGGGGACAGGGCGAGGAGCTTACGAGCAGTACTTC. Translation: CASSSGTGRGAYEQYF.

This clone was observed once. V usage is TRBV5-4 and J usage is TRBJ1-1; TRBD1 is a possible D gene (5 bases). Germline assignment: CDR1 SGHNT and CDR2 YYREEE (reference sequence). This CDR3 contains 18 residues. Trimming stripped 1 base from V and 1 base from J, with 20 bases between. The CDR3 sequence: CASSLLGGVKQENTEAFF. DNA for the CDR3: TGTGCCAGCAGCTTGTTAGGTGGGGTTAAACAGGAGAACACTGAAGCTTTCTTT.

The J gene is TRBJ1-2, the V gene TRBV2; a possible D gene is TRBD1 (6 bases). The V end was cut by 1 base, the J end by 0 bases, with 15 bases between. Per the germline V gene, CDR1 is SNHLY and CDR2 is FYNNEI. The length of the CDR3 is 17 residues. The CDR3 nucleotides are TGTGCCAGCAGTGAAGGGGTAGGGTCAGGGGCTAACTATGGCTACACCTTC. Its translation is CASSEGVGSGANYGYTF.

The chain links TRBV18 to TRBJ2-4; 7 bases are shared with TRBD1. Germline CDR1 KGHSH, CDR2 LQKENI. The CDR3 is made up of 17 amino acids. V shed 0 bases and J 1 base; nucleotides not matched to a gene: 6. As DNA, the CDR3 is TGTGCCAGCTCACCACCGGATGCCAGGGGGGCCAAAAACATTCAGTACTTC. This codes for CASSPPDARGAKNIQYF. Together with reference TRBV18 and TRBJ2-4, the CDR3 gives the full variable domain: NAGVMQNPRHLVRRRGQEARLRCSPMKGHSHVYWYRQLPEEGLKFMVYLQKENIIDESGMPKERFSAEFPKEGPSILRIQQVVRGDSAAYFCASSPPDARGAKNIQYFGAGTRLSVL.

This clone has a single count. The V call is TRBV5-1, the J call TRBJ1-2; a weak D match, TRBD1 (5 bases). Germline assignment: CDR1 SGHRS and CDR2 YFSETQ. The CDR3 sequence is 12 residues long. V was cut by 4 bases and J by 4 bases, with 8 bases left in between. This chain's CDR3 is CASSQTAYGYTF. The CDR3 DNA follows: TGCGCCAGCAGCCAGACAGCCTATGGCTACACCTTC.

This clone is labeled as medium-sized. This chain links TRBV27 with TRBJ1-1; D remains unclear. The CDR3 covers 14 residues. Germline lookup yields CDR1 MNHEY and CDR2 SMNVEV (reference sequence). V dropped 5 bases and J dropped 1 base, with 11 bases sitting between them. CDR3 sequence reads: CASSPSSRNTEAFF. The CDR3 DNA reads as TGTGCCAGCAGTCCATCCTCCAGGAACACTGAAGCTTTCTTT.

The CDR3 region is CAISESQGLSEQFF. The CDR3 DNA follows: TGTGCCATCAGTGAGTCACAGGGGCTTAGTGAGCAGTTCTTC. The rearrangement joins TRBV10-3 to TRBJ2-1, with 7 bases lining up with TRBD1. The CDR3 is 14 residues long. The V gene end was trimmed by 0 bases and the J gene end by 9 bases; junction bases not matched to a gene: 5. Germline V gene sequence: CDR1 ENHRY, CDR2 SYGVKD.